The present entry profiles one T cell receptor (beta chain) with its context. Germline CDR1 reads LGHDT; CDR2 reads YNNKEL (reference sequence). The germline V and J ends were trimmed by 2 bases and 3 bases, with 7 bases remaining between them. The CDR3 totals 13 residues. The data stem from a study of spatial heterogeneity in lung cancer. In the study overall: Those follow-up PBMC samples that were available underwent sequencing, at a median interval of roughly 2 years following resection.

As to time point: blood at routine non-recurrence follow-up after resection. No cell sorting; template was whole RNA from tumor, lung tissue or PBMC. Unique molecular identifiers, one per molecule, were present on every TCR cDNA molecule. One entry per CDR3 protein results from TCRdb running MiXCR on the 5' RACE reads. The sample consists of tens of thousands of distinct CDR3 sequences, 12% of them appearing once. Source: PBMCs, taken at follow-up. This TCR was recovered from a male donor with early-stage non-small cell lung cancer. The chain has TRBV3-1 and TRBJ2-5, with unresolved D. The CDR3 loop is CASSQTDKETQYF. CDR3 bases: TGTGCCAGCAGCCAAACAGACAAAGAGACCCAGTACTTC.